The 5 T cell receptor beta chains below all came from one sample that was sequenced in a study of cytomegalovirus exposure and HLA in healthy donors. Sequenced by immunoSEQ multiplex PCR; TCRdb stores in-frame clones only, minus some. This sample yields some 310,000 clones, of which over 75% are seen a single time; 0.9% to 1% belongs to the top ten. The sequencing sample was made of PBMCs. The receptors were sampled from a man in his thirties or forties in good health and CMV-seronegative.

The genes are TRBV30 and TRBJ1-3; D unclear. Trimming pared 3 bases from V and 4 bases from J, leaving 7 bases between. This CDR3 spans 12 amino acids. Germline V gene lookup returns CDR1 GTSNPN and CDR2 SVGIG (reference sequence). CDR3 loop: CAWSGGGNTIYF. The CDR3 DNA follows: TGTGCCTGGAGCGGCGGAGGAAACACCATATATTTT.

The CDR3 loop reads CASSVAGEGEQFF. CDR3 sequence (DNA): TGCGCCAGCAGTGTCGCGGGGGAGGGAGAGCAGTTCTTC. The chain employs TRBV10-2 and TRBJ2-1, with 7 bases aligning to TRBD2. This CDR3 has 13 residues. Germline CDR1 is WSHSY and CDR2 is SAAADI. Trimming cost V 4 bases and J 10 bases; bases outside gene matches: 7.

This clone was seen just once. This chain joins TRBV11-2 and TRBJ1-6; 7 bases align to TRBD1. From germline, CDR1 is SGHAT and CDR2 FQNNGV. The CDR3 contains 17 residues. With V trimmed by 3 bases and J by 6 bases, 11 bases remained unmatched. The CDR3 nucleotides read TGTGCCAGCAGCTTGAACCCTTGGACAGGAGTTAATTCACCCCTCCACTTT. Protein sequence: CASSLNPWTGVNSPLHF.

The chain joins TRBV6-5 to TRBJ1-3; D is undetermined. V was trimmed by 5 bases and J by 2 bases, leaving 7 bases between them. This CDR3 has 13 amino acids. CDR1 and CDR2 from the germline V gene are MNHEY and SVGAGI. The CDR3 sequence is CASSTDPGNTIYF. The CDR3 nucleotides read TGTGCCAGCAGTACAGATCCTGGAAACACCATATATTTT.

The rearrangement joins TRBV29-1 to TRBJ2-2; no firm D call. Trimming took off 6 bases at V and 6 bases at J, with 11 bases between the two ends. This CDR3 region has 12 residues. The germline V gene encodes CDR1 SQVTM and CDR2 ANQGSEA. CDR3: CSVSDSPGELFF. The CDR3 bases are TGCAGCGTCTCAGATTCCCCCGGGGAGCTGTTTTTT.